Listed here is a single TCR beta chain. The target of this receptor is not known. Base qualities were left out, and no much larger clone turns up one base away. The library was built by means of the immunoSEQ multiplex PCR assay. For the multiplex PCR, a mixture combining 60 forward primers for TCR Vbeta segments and 13 reverse primers for TCR Jbeta segments was used. The CDR3 region of rearranged TCR beta genes was amplified from genomic DNA by a multiplex PCR assay. The Illumina HiSeq System was used to sequence the amplified TCR beta libraries as 87-base-pair reads. The paper's data handling went like this. Across the 500 to 850 repertoires, a later analysis counted tens of millions of unique TCR beta chains, around 11 million of which were shared by at least two donors. A nearest-neighbor algorithm error-corrected the raw reads and collapsed the reads into unique sequences, merging closely related sequences to remove PCR and sequencing errors. V, D and J gene segments were assigned by aligning CDR3 sequences to IMGT reference sequences. For a sequence to be retained, a match of at least six nucleotides to both a V gene segment and a J gene segment was required. Rearrangements were called productive when the CDR3 lacked stop codons and stayed in frame with V and J; all others were non-productive. CDR3 was defined by IMGT convention, running from the second conserved V-encoded cysteine to the conserved J-encoded phenylalanine. The earlier analysis of 500 to 650 of the donors excluded any sequence lacking an unambiguous match to a single V gene segment. In an earlier analysis of about 590 of the donors, a V segment was called functional when productive rearrangements were above 56.7%, and segregating when the standard deviation between donors exceeded 5%. A statistical classification framework was built for diagnosing cytomegalovirus status from the catalog of TCR beta chain sequences. In a later analysis, V and J genes were assigned by comparing TCR nucleotide sequences against IMGT/GENE-DB human TR gene sequences. Using the TCRdist pipeline, a later analysis assigned CDR3 sequences along with most-parsimonious VDJ recombination scenarios. In a later analysis, each TCR beta chain was defined by its CDR3 amino acid sequence together with its V-gene family, and reads without a unique V-gene family were excluded. A later analysis removed roughly 590 highly shared, low-generation-probability nucleotide sequences to deal with suspected cross-contamination and a sequencing artifact. A later analysis calculated a clonal expansion index for each public chain from normalized within-repertoire ranks of inferred template counts. In a later analysis, generation probabilities were computed using a VDJ recombination model fitted to out-of-frame rearrangements, and the results were checked against IGoR. A later analysis scored TCR-TCR, TCR-HLA and TCR-CMV co-occurrence with hypergeometric tests, applying a repertoire-size bias correction to TCR pairs. A later analysis estimated false discovery rates by permuting HLA or CMV assignments 20 times. In a later analysis, co-occurring TCRs were grouped using DBSCAN, and TCRdist sequence similarity was added for clustering within HLA-allele-positive subsets. For co-occurrence clustering, repertoires with fewer than 30,000 or more than 120,000 public chains were excluded, along with a handful of repertoires with anomalous nucleotide sharing. TCRdb stores this immuneACCESS table with in-frame sequences only. Part of the clones is absent; in the studies checked, under half of the shortfall reflects unresolved V genes, and no reason is known for the rest. V, J and clone size reflect that table, while D and trimming were determined from the DNA. This sample has roughly 110,000 clones in its table, and approximately 79% of those were observed once. In total, the top ten clones hold around 15% of the sample.

The cohort comprised hundreds of healthy bone marrow donors. Cohort members were all nominally healthy when sampled, although unrecorded immune exposures were likely present. The donor tested CMV seropositive, placing the donor among the approximately 290 seropositive members of the cohort. A peripheral blood sample was collected from each donor, and TCR beta sequencing was performed on peripheral blood mononuclear cells. The Qiagen DNeasy Blood Extraction Kit was used to extract genomic DNA from the blood cell samples. These data originate in a study of cytomegalovirus exposure and HLA in healthy donors (dated by TCRdb to the late 2010s). With regard to the full study: An earlier analysis of roughly 570 of the donors reported approximately 300 Gb of sequence data and 95 million to 120 million unique TCR beta sequences obtained from around 170 million T cells. All discovery cohort repertoires had been generated on a single sequencing platform. Donor age, sex, ethnicity and CMV serostatus were collected together with the repertoire data. An earlier analysis of approximately 630 of the donors applied high-throughput TCR beta sequencing to assess whether each TCR beta V gene segment acted as functional or pseudogenic. To study patterns of TCR occurrence, a later analysis re-analyzed previously published TCR beta repertoires from 550 to 800 donors and added high-resolution HLA genotyping. The study aimed to test whether signatures of past pathogen exposure could be identified by cataloging public T cell receptors. Genome-wide SNP genotypes for about 65% of the 666 donors were used in a later genetic analysis, which treated that subset as a discovery cohort. Among roughly 400 genotyped donors of the cohort, an average of roughly 240,000 unique TCR beta nucleotide sequences were sequenced per donor, roughly 20% of them non-productive. The study profiled the T cell repertoires of some 610 subjects by immunosequencing and related them to cytomegalovirus serostatus. Class I and class II HLA loci were covered by the typing at four-digit resolution. The genetic ancestry cluster associated with self-reported Caucasian donors included roughly 84% of the 300 to 400 genotyped donors. Several DR-DQ haplotypes were treated as single units for association and clustering because of strong linkage in the cohort. Along with the approximately 650-subject first cohort, a separate validation cohort of around 120 different subjects was used. Typing coverage varied by locus: roughly 620-640 donors for A, B, C, DRB1 and DQB1; approximately 500 for DQA1; about 590 for DPA1; roughly 450 for DPB1. About 300 gigabases of sequencing data and approximately 85 million unique TCR sequences were included in an early release covering about 700 HLA-typed donors. In the later analysis, no new phenotypic data were used to find candidate immune exposures; instead, reliance was placed on TCR beta sequences and their occurrence across donors. To predict cytomegalovirus infection status, the study brought together high-throughput TCR immunosequencing, statistical association of individual TCRs with disease status, and machine learning.

The germline V gene gives CDR1 as MNHEY and CDR2 as SVGAGI. Compared with germline, V lacks 5 bases and J lacks 5 bases; bases without a gene match: 4. Spanning cysteine to phenylalanine, the CDR3 consists of 13 amino acids. Only CDR3 DNA remains: 39 bases, in frame from the first base. What the research found in general, with its limitations: Sequencing depth was assumed to be roughly uniform across donors in the presence/absence analyses, though that assumption may not hold. A later genetic analysis reported fewer N-insertions in productive TCRs among donors in an Asian-associated ancestry cluster than the roughly 700-donor mean. Because some donors lacked HLA typing at each locus, the association tests relied only on the typed subset. The cohort was sequenced for TCR beta chains only, and without alpha or paired-chain data the features that could be detected were limited. According to a later analysis, parvovirus B19, influenza, CMV and Epstein-Barr virus appeared linked to several top co-occurrence clusters. The sequencing pipeline was judged likely to have produced a cluster of highly shared sequence variants as a technical artifact. When HLA alleles, especially DR and DQ, strongly co-occurred, attributing TCR associations to individual alleles was difficult. A later analysis found that most CMV-associated TCR beta chains appeared HLA-restricted, with HLA associations seemingly driven largely by CMV exposure. Cytomegalovirus status was reported to be diagnosed by the classifier with high specificity and sensitivity in both the original and validation cohorts. In vitro tests confirmed that a few of the cytomegalovirus-associated TCR beta chains recognize cytomegalovirus antigens. Correlated functional status among segregating V segments might be attributable to linkage disequilibrium, but an unknown experimental factor could not be ruled out. The study gave a list of roughly 150 TCR beta chains associated with cytomegalovirus. Most TCR sequences were seen in very few donors, while some public TCRs were found in many individuals. A further reported finding was that TCR beta sequences accurately predicted the HLA-A and HLA-B alleles for most subjects in the first cohort. Immune exposure information for the cohort was limited to CMV serostatus. In an earlier analysis of about 600 of the donors, most TCR beta V segments appeared in productive rearrangements about 87% or about 30% of the time, broadly matching IMGT annotations. The 87-base-pair reads could not distinguish some IMGT-functional V segments, including TRBV6-2 and TRBV6-3, so those segments were excluded. A later genetic analysis associated a missense DCLRE1C variant with V-gene and J-gene trimming of TCR beta chains, and an independent cohort replicated the association. A later analysis found that HLA-associated TCR beta chains were more clonally expanded and had lower generation probabilities than equally common non-associated chains. A later analysis found that TCR association rates varied across HLA loci, with DRB1 alleles showing the most associated TCRs and HLA-C alleles the fewest. Because counts were too low, seventeen rarely observed V segments, including chromosome 9 orphons, were excluded from the earlier analysis of some 590 of the donors. A later analysis associated roughly 17,000 TCR beta sequences with specific HLA alleles at a false discovery rate of 0.05. According to the authors, the approach could potentially be generalized to other disease states and immunological phenotypes.

This receptor was identified in a woman aged 40 to 49 in good health and CMV-seropositive. The rearrangement combines TRBV6-5 with TRBJ1-1; TRBD1 matches 8 bases in the middle. Sequenced: PBMCs. CDR3 reads: CASSPHRGTEAFF. The bases are TGTGCCAGCAGTCCTCACAGGGGGACTGAAGCTTTCTTT.